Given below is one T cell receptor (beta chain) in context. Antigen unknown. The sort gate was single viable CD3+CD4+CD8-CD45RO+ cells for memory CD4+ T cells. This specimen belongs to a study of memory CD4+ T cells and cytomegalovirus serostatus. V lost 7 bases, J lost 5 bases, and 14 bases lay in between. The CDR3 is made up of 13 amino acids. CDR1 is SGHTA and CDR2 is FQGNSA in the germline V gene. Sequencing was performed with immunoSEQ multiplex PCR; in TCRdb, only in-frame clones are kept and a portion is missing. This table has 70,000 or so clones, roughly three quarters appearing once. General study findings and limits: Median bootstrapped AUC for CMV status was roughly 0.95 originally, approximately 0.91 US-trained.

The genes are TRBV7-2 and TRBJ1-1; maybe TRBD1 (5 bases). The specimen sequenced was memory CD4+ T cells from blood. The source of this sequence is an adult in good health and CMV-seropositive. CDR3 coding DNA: TGTGCCAGCAACCGACAGTTTGAAACTGAAGCTTTCTTT. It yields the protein CASNRQFETEAFF.